The table lists the clone carrying this T cell receptor beta chain with many counts. These data come from a study of blood T cells in healthy people across ages. Trimming shortened V by 6 bases and J by 1 base, and 18 bases separated the two germline ends. The germline gives CDR1 MNHNS, CDR2 SASEGT. This CDR3 contains 16 residues. Samples each had at least 6 micrograms of total RNA extracted. Alongside a J-beta primer mix, a sample-barcoded 5' primer served in a second PCR lasting roughly 6 to 11 cycles. TCRdb called the 5' RACE reads again in MiXCR, with one record for every CDR3 protein. This table has 550,000 to 800,000 distinct CDR3 sequences, less than 40% appearing once.

The source material was blood. V gene TRBV6-1 combines with J gene TRBJ2-5; either TRBD1 or TRBD2 may fit D (7 bases each). The receptor comes from a woman of 80 years or more in good health. CDR3 loop: CASSFRAGGAQETQYF. Here the CDR3 DNA reads TGTGCCAGCAGCTTCCGCGCAGGGGGGGCCCAAGAGACCCAGTACTTC.